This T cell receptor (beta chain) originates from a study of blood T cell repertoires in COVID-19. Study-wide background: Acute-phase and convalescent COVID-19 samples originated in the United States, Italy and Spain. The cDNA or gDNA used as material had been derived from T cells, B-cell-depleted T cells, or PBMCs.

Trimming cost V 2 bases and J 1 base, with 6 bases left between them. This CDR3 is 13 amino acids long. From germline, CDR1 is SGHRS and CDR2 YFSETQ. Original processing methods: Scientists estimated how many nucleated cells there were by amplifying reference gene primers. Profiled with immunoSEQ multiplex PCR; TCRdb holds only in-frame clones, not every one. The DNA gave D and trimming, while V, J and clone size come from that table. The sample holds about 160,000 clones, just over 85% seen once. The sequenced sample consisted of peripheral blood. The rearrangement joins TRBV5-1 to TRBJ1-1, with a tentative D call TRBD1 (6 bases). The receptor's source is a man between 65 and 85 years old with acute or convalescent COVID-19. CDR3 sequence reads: CASSLQGNTEAFF. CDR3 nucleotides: TGCGCCAGCAGCTTACAGGGGAACACTGAAGCTTTCTTT.